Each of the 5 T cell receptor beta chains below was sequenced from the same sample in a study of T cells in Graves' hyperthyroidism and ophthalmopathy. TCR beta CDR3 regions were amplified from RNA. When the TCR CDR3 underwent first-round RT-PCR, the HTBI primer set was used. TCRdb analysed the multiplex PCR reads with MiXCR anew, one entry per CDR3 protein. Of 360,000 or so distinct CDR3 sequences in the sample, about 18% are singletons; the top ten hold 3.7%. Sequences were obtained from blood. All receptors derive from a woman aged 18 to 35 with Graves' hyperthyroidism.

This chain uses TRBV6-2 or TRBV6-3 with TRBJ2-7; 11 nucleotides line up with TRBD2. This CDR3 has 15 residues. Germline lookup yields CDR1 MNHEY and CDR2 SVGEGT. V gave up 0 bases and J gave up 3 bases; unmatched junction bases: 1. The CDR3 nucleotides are TGTGCCAGCAGTTACTCGGGACTAGCGGTCTACGAGCAGTACTTC. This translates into CASSYSGLAVYEQYF.

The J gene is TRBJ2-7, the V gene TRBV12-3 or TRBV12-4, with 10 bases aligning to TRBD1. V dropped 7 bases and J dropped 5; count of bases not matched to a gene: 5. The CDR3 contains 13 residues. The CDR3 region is CASMWTGGDEQYF. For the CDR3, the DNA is TGTGCCAGCATGTGGACAGGGGGAGACGAGCAGTACTTC.

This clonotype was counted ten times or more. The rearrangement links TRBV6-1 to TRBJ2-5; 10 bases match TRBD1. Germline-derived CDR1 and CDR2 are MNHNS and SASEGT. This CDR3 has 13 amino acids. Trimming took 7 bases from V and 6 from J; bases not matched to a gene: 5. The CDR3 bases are TGTGCCAGCAAAGTGGGACAGGGGAAGACCCAGTACTTC. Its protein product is CASKVGQGKTQYF.

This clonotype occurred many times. CDR3 nucleotides: TGTGCCAGCAGCGTATTCGGGACGGATGAAGCTTTCTTT. Protein: CASSVFGTDEAFF. J is TRBJ1-1 and V is TRBV9; tentative D call: TRBD1 (5 bases). CDR1 and CDR2 from the germline V gene are SGDLS and YYNGEE. Between the trimmed V and J ends, which lost 1 base and 7 bases, there was a span of 11 bases. The CDR3 contains 13 residues.

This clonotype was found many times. CDR3 DNA: TGTGCCAGTAGTATCCCTCTTTCCACTGAAGCTTTCTTT. Its translation: CASSIPLSTEAFF. The V call is TRBV19, the J call TRBJ1-1; D remains unclear. CDR3 length: 13 residues. Germline CDR1 LNHDA, CDR2 SQIVND (reference sequence). The germline V and J ends were trimmed by 3 bases and 4 bases, with 9 bases remaining between them.